The entry below gives a single T cell receptor (beta chain) sequence along with its context. These data originate in a study of blood T cell repertoires in COVID-19. Germline assignment: CDR1 LGHDT and CDR2 YNNKEL (reference sequence). CDR3 length: 12 residues. Trimming pared 6 bases from V and 3 bases from J, leaving 9 bases between. TCRdb's table, derived via immunoSEQ multiplex PCR, lists solely in-frame clones and lacks some. Of about 94,000 clones in the sample, around 84% were seen once. V is TRBV3-1 (or the pseudogene TRBV3-2) and J is TRBJ2-7, with a weak D call TRBD1 (6 bases). Material: peripheral blood. The receptor was derived from a woman aged 60-70 years in a cohort sampled during active or convalescent COVID-19. This chain's CDR3 is CASSLGGYEQYF. The CDR3 region has the DNA TGTGCCAGCAGTTTAGGGGGCTACGAGCAGTACTTC.